This passage covers 2 T cell receptor beta chains from one sample sequenced in a study of cytomegalovirus exposure and HLA in healthy donors. The study ran its PCR with 60 Vbeta and 13 Jbeta primers. This table comes from immunoSEQ multiplex PCR, and its TCRdb copy is limited to in-frame clones, with some not included. Here the sample spans approximately 120,000 clones, just under 75% being singletons. The sequenced sample was PBMCs. Receptors originate from a man aged 60 to 75 in good health and CMV-seropositive.

This clone was counted between two and nine times. The chain joins TRBV27 to TRBJ1-6; a weak D match, TRBD1 (6 bases). V shed 7 bases and J shed 7 bases, with 14 bases lying between them. Germline-derived CDR1 and CDR2 are MNHEY and SMNVEV (reference sequence). The CDR3 consists of 14 residues. In nucleotides, the CDR3 is TGTGCCAGCACATCAGGGACACGGAATTCACCCCTCCACTTT. This codes for CASTSGTRNSPLHF.

The chain joins TRBV5-1 to TRBJ1-1; D is unclear. The CDR3 loop spans 13 amino acids. With 0 bases removed from V and 1 base from J, the gap between germline ends came to 4 bases. The germline V gene has CDR1 SGHRS and CDR2 YFSETQ. The CDR3 DNA reads TGCGCCAGCAGCTTGGCAGAGAACACTGAAGCTTTCTTT. Protein sequence: CASSLAENTEAFF.